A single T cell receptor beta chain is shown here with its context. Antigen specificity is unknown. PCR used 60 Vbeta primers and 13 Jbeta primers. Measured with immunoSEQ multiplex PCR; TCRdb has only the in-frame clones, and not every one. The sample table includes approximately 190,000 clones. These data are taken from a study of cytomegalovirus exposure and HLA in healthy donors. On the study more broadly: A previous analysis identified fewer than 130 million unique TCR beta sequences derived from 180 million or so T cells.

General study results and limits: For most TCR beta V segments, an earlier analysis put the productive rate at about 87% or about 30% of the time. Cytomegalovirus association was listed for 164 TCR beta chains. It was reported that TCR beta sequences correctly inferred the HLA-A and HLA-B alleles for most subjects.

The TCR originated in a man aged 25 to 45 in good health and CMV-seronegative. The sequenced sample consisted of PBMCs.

In DNA, the CDR3 is TGTGCCAGCAGTTTTCTAGGTTCTGAACCCTACGAGCAGTACTTC. Translating gives CASSFLGSEPYEQYF. The chain is built from TRBV2 and TRBJ2-7, with no clear D. Germline lookup yields CDR1 SNHLY and CDR2 FYNNEI. The CDR3 extends over 15 amino acids. V dropped 5 bases and J dropped 2 bases, with 16 bases sitting between them.